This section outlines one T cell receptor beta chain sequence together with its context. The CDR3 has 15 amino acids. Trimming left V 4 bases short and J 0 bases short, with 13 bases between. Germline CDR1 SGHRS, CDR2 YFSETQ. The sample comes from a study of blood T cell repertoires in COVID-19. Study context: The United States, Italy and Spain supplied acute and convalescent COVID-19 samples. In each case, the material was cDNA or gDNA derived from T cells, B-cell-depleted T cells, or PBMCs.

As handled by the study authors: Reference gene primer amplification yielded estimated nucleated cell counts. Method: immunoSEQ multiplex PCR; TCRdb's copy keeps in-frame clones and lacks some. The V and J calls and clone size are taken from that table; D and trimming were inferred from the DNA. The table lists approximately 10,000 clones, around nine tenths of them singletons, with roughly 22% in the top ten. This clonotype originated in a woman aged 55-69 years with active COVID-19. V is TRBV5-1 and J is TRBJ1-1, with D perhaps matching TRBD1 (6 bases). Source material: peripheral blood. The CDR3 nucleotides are TGCGCCAGCAGCGCGGACAGTACCATGAACACTGAAGCTTTCTTT. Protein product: CASSADSTMNTEAFF.